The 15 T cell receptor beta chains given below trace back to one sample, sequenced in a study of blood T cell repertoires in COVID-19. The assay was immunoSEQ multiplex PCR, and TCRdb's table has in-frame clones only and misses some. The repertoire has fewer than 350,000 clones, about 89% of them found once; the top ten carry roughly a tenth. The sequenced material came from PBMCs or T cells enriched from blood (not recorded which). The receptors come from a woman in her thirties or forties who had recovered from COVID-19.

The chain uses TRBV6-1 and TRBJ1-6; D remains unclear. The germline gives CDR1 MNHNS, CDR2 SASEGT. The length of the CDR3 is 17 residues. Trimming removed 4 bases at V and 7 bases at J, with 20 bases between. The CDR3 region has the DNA TGTGCCAGCAGTGGAGGGCTTAAAGCTAGCTTGAATTCACCCCTCCACTTT. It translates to CASSGGLKASLNSPLHF.

CDR3 protein: CASSEQGRGGYTF. The CDR3 DNA is TGTGCCAGCAGTGAGCAGGGGAGAGGTGGCTACACCTTC. The gene calls are TRBV2 and TRBJ1-2, with D perhaps TRBD1 (6 bases). There are 13 residues in the CDR3. Germline lookup yields CDR1 SNHLY and CDR2 FYNNEI. The V end was cut by 3 bases, the J end by 7 bases, with 12 bases between.

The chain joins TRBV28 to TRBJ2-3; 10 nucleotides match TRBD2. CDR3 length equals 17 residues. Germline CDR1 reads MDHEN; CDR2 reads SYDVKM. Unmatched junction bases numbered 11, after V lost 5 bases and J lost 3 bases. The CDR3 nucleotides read TGTGCCAGCAGTCCATACCCTAGCGGGAGTTTGACAGATACGCAGTATTTT. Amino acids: CASSPYPSGSLTDTQYF.

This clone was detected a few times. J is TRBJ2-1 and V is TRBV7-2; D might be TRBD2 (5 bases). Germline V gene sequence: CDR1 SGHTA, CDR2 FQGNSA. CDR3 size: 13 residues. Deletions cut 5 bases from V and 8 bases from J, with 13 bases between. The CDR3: CASSTPRRYEQFF. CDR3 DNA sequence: TGTGCCAGCAGCACCCCTCGGAGGTATGAGCAGTTCTTC. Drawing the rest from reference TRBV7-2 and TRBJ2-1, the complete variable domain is GAGVSQSPSNKVTEKGKDVELRCDPISGHTALYWYRQSLGQGLEFLIYFQGNSAPDKSGLPSDRFSAERTGGSVSTLTIQRTQQEDSAVYLCASSTPRRYEQFFGPGTRLTVL.

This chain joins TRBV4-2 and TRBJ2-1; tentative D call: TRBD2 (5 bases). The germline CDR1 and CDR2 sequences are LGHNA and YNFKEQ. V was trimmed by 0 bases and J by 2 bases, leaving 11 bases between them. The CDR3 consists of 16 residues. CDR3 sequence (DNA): TGTGCCAGCAGCCAAGACCCGAGGGCCGCCTACAATGAGCAGTTCTTC. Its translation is CASSQDPRAAYNEQFF.

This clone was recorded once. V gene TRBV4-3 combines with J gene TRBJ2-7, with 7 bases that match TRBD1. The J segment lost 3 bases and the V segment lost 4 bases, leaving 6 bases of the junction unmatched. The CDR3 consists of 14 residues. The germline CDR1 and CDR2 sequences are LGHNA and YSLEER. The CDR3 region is CASSPTGKLYEQYF. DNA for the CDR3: TGCGCCAGCAGCCCGACAGGGAAACTCTACGAGCAGTACTTC.

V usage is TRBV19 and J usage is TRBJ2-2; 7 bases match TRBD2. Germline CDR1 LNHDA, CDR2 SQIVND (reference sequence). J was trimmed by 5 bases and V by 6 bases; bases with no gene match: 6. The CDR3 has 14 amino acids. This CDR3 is CASRAGPGTGELFF. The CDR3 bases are TGTGCCAGTAGAGCGGGACCTGGTACCGGGGAGCTGTTTTTT. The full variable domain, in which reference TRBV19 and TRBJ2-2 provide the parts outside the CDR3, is DGGITQSPKYLFRKEGQNVTLSCEQNLNHDAMYWYRQDPGQGLRLIYYSQIVNDFQKGDIAEGYSVSREKKESFPLTVTSAQKNPTAFYLCASRAGPGTGELFFGEGSRLTVL.

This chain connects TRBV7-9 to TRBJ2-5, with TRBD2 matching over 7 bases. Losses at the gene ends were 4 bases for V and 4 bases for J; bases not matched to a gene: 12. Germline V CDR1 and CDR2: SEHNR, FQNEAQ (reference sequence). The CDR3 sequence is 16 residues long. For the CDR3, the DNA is TGTGCCAGCAGCTCCGCCGGGGGGTACGGAGGAGAGACCCAGTACTTC. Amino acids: CASSSAGGYGGETQYF.

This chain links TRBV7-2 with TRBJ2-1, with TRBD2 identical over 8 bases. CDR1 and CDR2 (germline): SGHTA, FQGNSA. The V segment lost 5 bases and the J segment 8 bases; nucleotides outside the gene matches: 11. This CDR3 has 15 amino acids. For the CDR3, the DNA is TGTGCCAGCAGCGCCGGGGGGGGGTGGGTAGATGAGCAGTTCTTC. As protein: CASSAGGGWVDEQFF. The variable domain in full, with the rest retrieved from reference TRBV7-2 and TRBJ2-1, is GAGVSQSPSNKVTEKGKDVELRCDPISGHTALYWYRQSLGQGLEFLIYFQGNSAPDKSGLPSDRFSAERTGGSVSTLTIQRTQQEDSAVYLCASSAGGGWVDEQFFGPGTRLTVL.

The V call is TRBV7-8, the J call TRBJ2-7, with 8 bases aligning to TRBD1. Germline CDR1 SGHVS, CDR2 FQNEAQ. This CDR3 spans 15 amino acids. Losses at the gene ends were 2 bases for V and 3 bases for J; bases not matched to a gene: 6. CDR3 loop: CASSLLGTGNYEQYF. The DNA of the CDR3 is TGTGCCAGCAGCTTATTGGGGACAGGAAACTACGAGCAGTACTTC.

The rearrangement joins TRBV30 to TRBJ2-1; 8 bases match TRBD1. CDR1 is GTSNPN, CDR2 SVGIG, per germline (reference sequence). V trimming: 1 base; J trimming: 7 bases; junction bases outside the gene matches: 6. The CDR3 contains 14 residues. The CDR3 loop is CAWSEDRVGNEQFF. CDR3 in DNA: TGTGCCTGGAGTGAGGACAGGGTCGGAAATGAGCAGTTCTTC. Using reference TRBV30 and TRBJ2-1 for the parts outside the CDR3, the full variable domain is SQTIHQWPATLVQPVGSPLSLECTVEGTSNPNLYWYRQAAGRGLQLLFYSVGIGQISSEVPQNLSASRPQDRQFILSSKKLLLSDSGFYLCAWSEDRVGNEQFFGPGTRLTVL.

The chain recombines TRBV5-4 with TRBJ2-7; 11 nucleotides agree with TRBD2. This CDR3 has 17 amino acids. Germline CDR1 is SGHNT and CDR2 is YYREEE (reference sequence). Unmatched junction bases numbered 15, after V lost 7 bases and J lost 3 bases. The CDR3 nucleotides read TGTGCCAGCGGCCTCGACCTGACTAGCGGGGTAATCTACGAGCAGTACTTC. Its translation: CASGLDLTSGVIYEQYF.

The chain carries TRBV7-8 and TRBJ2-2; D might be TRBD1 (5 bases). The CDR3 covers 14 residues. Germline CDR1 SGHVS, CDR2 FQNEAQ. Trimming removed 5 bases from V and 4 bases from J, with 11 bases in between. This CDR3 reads CASSKTEFTGELFF. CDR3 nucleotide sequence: TGTGCCAGCAGCAAGACAGAATTCACCGGGGAGCTGTTTTTT.

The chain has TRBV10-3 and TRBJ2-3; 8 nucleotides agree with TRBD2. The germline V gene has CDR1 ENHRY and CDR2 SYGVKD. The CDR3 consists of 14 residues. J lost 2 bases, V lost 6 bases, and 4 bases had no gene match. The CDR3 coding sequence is TGTGCCATCAGACCGGGACTAGTCACAGATACGCAGTATTTT. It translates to CAIRPGLVTDTQYF.

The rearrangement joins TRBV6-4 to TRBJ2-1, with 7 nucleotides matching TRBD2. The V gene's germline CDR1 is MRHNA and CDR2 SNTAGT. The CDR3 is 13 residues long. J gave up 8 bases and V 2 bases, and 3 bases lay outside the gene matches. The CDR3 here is CASSDEGGDEQFF. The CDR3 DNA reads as TGTGCCAGCAGTGACGAGGGAGGGGATGAGCAGTTCTTC.